This TCR beta chain was observed in a study of blood T cell repertoires in COVID-19. Study-level information: Acute and convalescent COVID-19 samples came from the United States, Italy and Spain.

CDR1 and CDR2 from the germline V gene are SGDLS and YYNGEE. Losses at the gene ends were 0 bases for V and 5 bases for J; bases not matched to a gene: 9. The CDR3 loop spans 17 amino acids. The protocol was immunoSEQ multiplex PCR, while the TCRdb copy is restricted to in-frame clones and leaves out a portion. The sample comprises about 480,000 clones, 80% to 90% of which are singletons, and about 4.3% rests with the top ten. The sample consisted of peripheral blood. V and J are TRBV9 and TRBJ2-3; 10 positions agree with TRBD2. The source of this sequence is a woman in her twenties or thirties with acute or convalescent COVID-19. The CDR3 protein is CASSVVGSGGAGDTQYF. The CDR3 region has the DNA TGTGCCAGCAGCGTAGTGGGCAGCGGGGGGGCCGGAGATACGCAGTATTTT.